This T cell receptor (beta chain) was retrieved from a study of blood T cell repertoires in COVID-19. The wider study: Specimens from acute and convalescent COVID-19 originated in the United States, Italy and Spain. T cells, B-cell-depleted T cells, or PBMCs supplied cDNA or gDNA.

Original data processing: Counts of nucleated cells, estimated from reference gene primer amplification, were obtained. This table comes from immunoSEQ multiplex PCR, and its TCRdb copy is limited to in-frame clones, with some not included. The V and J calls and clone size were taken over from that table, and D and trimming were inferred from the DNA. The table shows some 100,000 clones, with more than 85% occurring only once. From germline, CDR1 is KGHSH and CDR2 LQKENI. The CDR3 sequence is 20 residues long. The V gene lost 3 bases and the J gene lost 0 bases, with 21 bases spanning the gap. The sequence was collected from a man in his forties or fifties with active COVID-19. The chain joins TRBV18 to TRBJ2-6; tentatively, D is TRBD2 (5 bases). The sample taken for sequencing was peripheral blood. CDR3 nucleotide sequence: TGTGCCAGCTCACCTAGGTTGATGGACTTAAGGCTCTCTGGGGCCAACGTCCTGACTTTC. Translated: CASSPRLMDLRLSGANVLTF.